Listed below are T cell receptor beta chains from one sample, sequenced in a study of T cell responses to AZD1222 COVID-19 vaccine. Clones were sequenced by immunoSEQ multiplex PCR, and TCRdb holds only the in-frame ones, with some missing. Of 180,000 or so clones listed, under 95% are singletons. Sequences were derived from peripheral blood, sampled 28 days after the second AZD1222 dose. These receptors all stem from an adult who received the AZD1222 COVID-19 vaccine. The CDR3 runs from the conserved cysteine through the conserved F or W. The D gene is left open where the match is weak. Only part of the rows carry a size: once, few, many, or a class if the clone is expanded.

D	V	size	J	CDR3	DNA
.	TRBV2	.	TRBJ1-1	CASSGEGNTEAFF	TGTGCCAGCAGTGGAGAGGGGAACACTGAAGCTTTCTTT
TRBD2	TRBV5-6	.	TRBJ2-3	CASSSSGGMTDTQYF	TGTGCCAGCAGCTCAAGCGGGGGCATGACAGATACGCAGTATTTT
TRBD1	TRBV7-9	.	TRBJ1-6	CASSPDRVASPLHF	TGTGCCAGCAGCCCTGACAGGGTAGCTTCACCCCTCCACTTT
.	TRBV11-3	.	TRBJ1-1	CASSLGGRVNTEAFF	TGTGCCAGCAGCTTAGGTGGGAGGGTGAACACTGAAGCTTTCTTT
.	TRBV29-1	once	TRBJ1-2	CSVRTPAGYTF	TGCAGCGTCCGGACACCGGCTGGCTACACCTTC
TRBD1	TRBV28	.	TRBJ1-6	CASRTGGSPLHF	TGTGCCAGCCGGACAGGAGGGTCACCCCTCCACTTT
TRBD1	TRBV18	.	TRBJ2-2	CASSPPGQAYTGELFF	TGTGCCAGCTCACCACCGGGACAGGCCTACACCGGGGAGCTGTTTTTT
TRBD1	TRBV6-5	.	TRBJ1-5	CASSYSYRGHQPQHF	TGTGCCAGCAGTTACTCGTACAGGGGGCATCAGCCCCAGCATTTT
.	TRBV6-1	.	TRBJ1-1	CASSEEPRAHGMNTEAFF	TGTGCCAGCAGTGAGGAACCGCGGGCTCACGGCATGAACACTGAAGCTTTCTTT
.	TRBV29-1	.	TRBJ1-2	CSVGGNYGYTF	TGCAGCGTTGGAGGTAACTATGGCTACACCTTC
.	TRBV11-3	.	TRBJ2-3	CASSLGGFEDTQYF	TGTGCCAGCAGCTTAGGGGGCTTCGAGGATACGCAGTATTTT
.	TRBV1	.	TRBJ1-1	CTSSQGAPQGTEAFF	TGCACCAGCAGCCAGGGGGCACCTCAGGGCACTGAAGCTTTCTTT
.	TRBV19	.	TRBJ2-2	CASSMMTVNTGELFF	TGTGCCAGTAGTATGATGACAGTCAACACCGGGGAGCTGTTTTTT
TRBD1	TRBV7-6	.	TRBJ2-7	CASSSGYGTAYEQYF	TGTGCCAGCAGCTCAGGGTACGGGACAGCCTACGAGCAGTACTTC
TRBD2	TRBV7-3	.	TRBJ2-2	CASSRLAGGLGTGELFF	TGCGCCAGCAGTCGACTAGCGGGGGGGCTCGGCACCGGGGAGCTGTTTTTT
TRBD1	TRBV29-1	.	TRBJ2-1	CSVDSGTDNEQFF	TGCAGCGTTGATTCCGGGACAGACAATGAGCAGTTCTTC
.	TRBV2	.	TRBJ1-1	CASSEVGLGRNTEAFF	TGTGCCAGCAGTGAGGTCGGCCTGGGCCGGAACACTGAAGCTTTCTTT
.	TRBV7-3	.	TRBJ2-5	CASSLTAQETQYF	TGTGCCAGCAGCTTAACGGCGCAAGAGACCCAGTACTTC
.	TRBV4-2	.	TRBJ1-2	CASSQDRGAGGYTF	TGTGCCAGCAGCCAAGATAGGGGGGCCGGGGGCTACACCTTC
TRBD1	TRBV14	once	TRBJ2-5	CASSRGQGYQETQYF	TGTGCCAGCAGCCGAGGACAGGGCTACCAAGAGACCCAGTACTTC
.	TRBV5-8	.	TRBJ1-5	CASSLGQVVDQPQHF	TGTGCCAGCAGCTTGGGACAGGTGGTGGATCAGCCCCAGCATTTT
.	TRBV19	.	TRBJ2-2	CASSVSTGELFF	TGTGCCAGTAGTGTCAGCACCGGGGAGCTGTTTTTT
.	TRBV4-2	.	TRBJ2-6	CASSQDVVGSSGANVLTF	TGTGCCAGCAGCCAAGATGTGGTAGGATCCTCTGGGGCCAACGTCCTGACTTTC
.	TRBV12-3/TRBV12-4	.	TRBJ1-5	CASSFGSNQPQHF	TGTGCCAGCAGTTTCGGGAGCAATCAGCCCCAGCATTTT
.	TRBV5-6	once	TRBJ1-2	CASSLPRQGPYYGYTF	TGTGCCAGCAGCTTACCGCGGCAGGGGCCCTACTATGGCTACACCTTC
TRBD2	TRBV10-2	.	TRBJ2-3	CASSVGLVIADTQYF	TGCGCCAGCAGCGTTGGACTAGTGATCGCAGATACGCAGTATTTT
.	TRBV6-5	.	TRBJ2-1	CASSYSPDRDYEQFF	TGTGCCAGCAGTTACTCCCCTGACAGGGACTATGAGCAGTTCTTC
.	TRBV9	.	TRBJ2-3	CASSVGWSLDTQYF	TGTGCCAGCAGCGTAGGGTGGAGCTTAGATACGCAGTATTTT
.	TRBV19	.	TRBJ1-1	CASSIVGQSNTEAFF	TGTGCCAGTAGTATAGTTGGACAGTCGAACACTGAAGCTTTCTTT
.	TRBV12-5	once	TRBJ1-1	CASGLDLNRDTEAFF	TGTGCTAGTGGTTTAGATCTTAATCGGGACACTGAAGCTTTCTTT
.	TRBV18	.	TRBJ2-1	CASSPDNLGEQFF	TGTGCCAGCTCACCAGACAACCTGGGGGAGCAGTTCTTC
.	TRBV25-1	.	TRBJ1-2	CASSGGPKTGNYGYTF	TGTGCCAGCAGTGGGGGACCGAAGACCGGGAACTATGGCTACACCTTC
TRBD1	TRBV3-1/TRBV3-2	.	TRBJ1-4	CASSQEVGQGREKLFF	TGTGCCAGCAGCCAAGAAGTTGGACAGGGACGTGAAAAACTGTTTTTT
.	TRBV6-5	.	TRBJ1-5	CASGGTKNSNQPQHF	TGTGCCAGCGGGGGGACGAAAAATAGCAATCAGCCCCAGCATTTT
TRBD1	TRBV5-4	.	TRBJ1-2	CASSLMDREGYGYTF	TGTGCCAGCAGCTTAATGGACAGGGAGGGCTATGGCTACACCTTC
.	TRBV6-5	once	TRBJ1-6	CASSFRQGRQSPLHF	TGTGCCAGCAGTTTTCGGCAGGGGAGGCAATCACCCCTCCACTTT
.	TRBV7-6	.	TRBJ2-6	CASSLEPGSGANVLTF	TGTGCCAGCAGCTTAGAACCAGGGTCCGGGGCCAACGTCCTGACTTTC
.	TRBV7-3	.	TRBJ2-2	CASSPFDPGATGELFF	TGTGCCAGCAGCCCCTTCGATCCCGGGGCCACCGGGGAGCTGTTTTTT
TRBD2	TRBV28	.	TRBJ2-1	CASNIGGSYNEQFF	TGTGCCAGCAACATCGGGGGGTCCTACAATGAGCAGTTCTTC
.	TRBV18	.	TRBJ1-1	CASSPNIAGQGVSEAFF	TGTGCCAGCTCACCAAATATTGCTGGGCAGGGTGTATCTGAAGCTTTCTTT
.	TRBV7-9	.	TRBJ2-3	CASSLGGRSVIDTQYF	TGTGCCAGCAGCTTAGGAGGGCGATCGGTGATCGATACGCAGTATTTT
.	TRBV5-1	.	TRBJ1-1	CASSLVWGARDTEAFF	TGCGCCAGCAGCTTGGTTTGGGGGGCGCGGGACACTGAAGCTTTCTTT
TRBD2	TRBV11-3	.	TRBJ2-2	CASSLDKSGGAGELFF	TGTGCCAGCAGCTTAGATAAGTCCGGGGGGGCCGGGGAGCTGTTTTTT
TRBD2	TRBV27	.	TRBJ2-2	CASSGLAGTFTGELFF	TGTGCCAGCAGTGGACTAGCGGGGACCTTCACCGGGGAGCTGTTTTTT
.	TRBV3-1/TRBV3-2	.	TRBJ1-3	CASSLQFSGNTIYF	TGTGCCAGCAGCCTACAGTTCTCTGGAAACACCATATATTTT
.	TRBV3-1/TRBV3-2	.	TRBJ2-5	CASEPYGQETQYF	TGTGCCAGCGAACCCTACGGACAAGAGACCCAGTACTTC
.	TRBV12-3/TRBV12-4	.	TRBJ1-1	CASKQNRNTEAFF	TGTGCCAGCAAACAGAACAGGAACACTGAAGCTTTCTTT
TRBD1	TRBV18	.	TRBJ1-5	CASGNRGGSNQPQHF	TGTGCCAGCGGAAACAGGGGGGGAAGCAATCAGCCCCAGCATTTT
.	TRBV27	.	TRBJ2-7	CASRGLRLAYEQYF	TGTGCCAGCAGGGGGCTACGACTTGCATACGAGCAGTACTTC